This entry lists 12 T cell receptor beta chains sequenced from one sample in a study of blood T cell repertoires in COVID-19 (dated by TCRdb to about 2020). Library generation was performed with the immunoSEQ multiplex PCR assay. Entries here come from immuneACCESS through TCRdb and include only in-frame sequences with V and J called. Some clones fail to appear in such tables; in the studies checked, an unresolved V gene covers under half of the shortfall, and the cause of the remainder is unknown. The sample table records a few hundred thousand clones; about 90% of these occur just once. The ten largest clonotypes hold 0.55% to 0.75% of the sample. What was sequenced was PBMCs or T cells enriched from blood (not recorded which). The receptors here all came from a man younger than 35 who had recovered from COVID-19.

This clone was observed once. The V gene is TRBV10-2, the J gene TRBJ1-5; 8 nucleotides match TRBD1. V was clipped by 0 bases and J by 6 bases; unmatched bases: 7. Germline CDR1 WSHSY, CDR2 SAAADI. CDR3 length: 16 residues. For the CDR3, the DNA is TGCGCCAGCAGTGAGTCGACAGGGGAAAGGAGTCAGCCCCAGCATTTT. This codes for CASSESTGERSQPQHF.

This chain connects TRBV27 to TRBJ2-7; 10 bases agree with TRBD2. The germline V gene encodes CDR1 MNHEY and CDR2 SMNVEV (reference sequence). The CDR3 has 15 amino acids. With V trimmed by 4 bases and J by 6 bases, 9 bases remained unmatched. In nucleotides, the CDR3 is TGTGCCAGCAGTTCTGGTGCTAGCGGGAGTCGCGAGCAGTACTTC. As protein: CASSSGASGSREQYF.

The genes are TRBV11-2 and TRBJ2-1; 10 bases fit TRBD2. CDR3 length: 17 residues. Germline V gene lookup returns CDR1 SGHAT and CDR2 FQNNGV. Trimming cost V 0 bases and J 2 bases; bases outside gene matches: 4. The DNA for the CDR3 is TGTGCCAGCAGCTTAGATCCGCTAGCGGGGGCCTACAATGAGCAGTTCTTC. The encoded protein is CASSLDPLAGAYNEQFF.

The J gene is TRBJ2-4, the V gene TRBV5-1; 12 bases match TRBD2. Germline lookup yields CDR1 SGHRS and CDR2 YFSETQ. V was pared by 2 bases and J by 6 bases, with 9 bases of the junction left unmatched. This CDR3 contains 17 residues. The CDR3 is CASSFLASGRAGNIQYF. The DNA for the CDR3 is TGCGCCAGCAGCTTCTTAGCTAGCGGGAGGGCCGGAAACATTCAGTACTTC.

The rearrangement links TRBV18 to TRBJ2-2, with D maybe TRBD1 (5 bases). This CDR3 region has 14 residues. Trimming shortened V by 3 bases and J by 5 bases, and 10 bases separated the two germline ends. CDR1 is KGHSH, CDR2 LQKENI, per germline. In DNA form, the CDR3 reads TGTGCCAGCTCACCTGGGGCCACGACCGGGGAGCTGTTTTTT. Protein product: CASSPGATTGELFF.

The sample holds a few counts of this clone. V gene TRBV19 combines with J gene TRBJ2-2; no clear D gene. Per germline, CDR1 LNHDA and CDR2 SQIVND (reference sequence). Trimming took 1 base from V and 1 from J, leaving 7 bases between them. The CDR3 sequence is 15 residues long. CDR3 DNA: TGTGCCAGTAGTATAGGTCTTCTGAACACCGGGGAGCTGTTTTTT. Amino acids: CASSIGLLNTGELFF.

The chain combines TRBV19 with TRBJ1-5; 9 nucleotides align to TRBD1. This CDR3 is 18 amino acids long. Trimming removed 6 bases from V and 4 bases from J; junction bases left unmatched: 16. Germline lookup yields CDR1 LNHDA and CDR2 SQIVND (reference sequence). The CDR3, as DNA: TGTGCCAGTAGGACTCAATTTGCCGGGACAGGGAAAAATCAGCCCCAGCATTTT. As protein: CASRTQFAGTGKNQPQHF.

The chain links TRBV29-1 to TRBJ1-1, with D hard to call. The CDR3 covers 13 residues. In germline, CDR1 is SQVTM, CDR2 ANQGSEA. V gave up 0 bases and J gave up 10 bases, with 15 bases separating them. The CDR3 region has the DNA TGCAGCGTTGAAGATTTGGCTAGTCTAGGAGCTTTCTTT. This translates into CSVEDLASLGAFF.

The chain carries TRBV10-3 and TRBJ1-2, with TRBD1 as a possible D gene (5 bases). The CDR3 is made up of 18 amino acids. V lost 2 bases to trimming and J lost 0 bases, with 19 bases between them. Germline CDR1 is ENHRY and CDR2 is SYGVKD. In DNA form, the CDR3 reads TGTGCCATCAGTGAGGCGACCGATCCGGGGGACCCTAACTATGGCTACACCTTC. This encodes CAISEATDPGDPNYGYTF.

J is TRBJ1-2 and V is TRBV9; no clear D gene. CDR3 length: 18 amino acids. Germline V gives CDR1 SGDLS, CDR2 YYNGEE. V was clipped by 0 bases and J by 8 bases, with 26 bases between them. CDR3 protein: CASSVDPRGQDYLGGYTF. The CDR3 DNA follows: TGTGCCAGCAGCGTAGACCCCAGAGGTCAAGATTACCTCGGGGGCTACACCTTC.

This sequence joins TRBV27 and TRBJ2-4, with no clear D. Germline V CDR1 and CDR2: MNHEY, SMNVEV (reference sequence). The ends were cut back, 4 bases at V and 4 bases at J, with 11 bases in the middle. This CDR3 region has 14 residues. The chain's CDR3 is CASSSGWQKNIQYF. CDR3 DNA sequence: TGTGCCAGCAGTTCTGGCTGGCAAAAAAACATTCAGTACTTC.

V usage is TRBV7-9 and J usage is TRBJ2-7; a weak D match, TRBD2 (5 bases). The CDR3 runs 13 residues. V was trimmed by 3 bases and J by 1 base, leaving 7 bases between them. CDR1 and CDR2 from the germline V gene are SEHNR and FQNEAQ (reference sequence). CDR3 bases: TGTGCCAGCAGCTTGGAGGTTTCCTACGAGCAGTACTTC. Translating it yields CASSLEVSYEQYF.